This is a list of T cell receptor beta chains from one sample in a study of T cells in Graves' hyperthyroidism and ophthalmopathy. Using its own MiXCR run on the multiplex PCR reads, TCRdb lists one record per CDR3 protein. The sample records 750,000 to 950,000 distinct CDR3 sequences, roughly 37% being singletons. Sequenced sample: blood. Receptors originate from a man aged 18 to 30 with Graves' hyperthyroidism. Both conserved end residues are part of each CDR3. D genes are given only for firm matches. Only part of the rows carry a size: once, few, many, or a class if the clone is expanded.

cdr3_length	v_call	j_call	clone_size	d_call	cdr3_nt	cdr3_aa
14	TRBV19	TRBJ1-5	many	NA	TGTGCCAGTAGTATAGATCGGGGCAATCAGCCCCAGCATTTT	CASSIDRGNQPQHF
12	TRBV6-5	TRBJ2-7	NA	NA	TGTGCCAGCAGTTTAAACCCCGACGAGCAGTACTTC	CASSLNPDEQYF
13	TRBV12-3/TRBV12-4	TRBJ2-2	many	NA	TGTGCCAGCAGTTGGTCGAACACCGGGGAGCTGTTTTTT	CASSWSNTGELFF
16	TRBV4-1	TRBJ2-7	NA	NA	TGCGCCAGCAGCCAAGATCGGGCAGGCCCCCCCTACGAGCAGTACTTC	CASSQDRAGPPYEQYF
12	TRBV10-2	TRBJ1-2	many	NA	TGCGCCAGCGCCAGGGAAGAGTATGGCTACACCTTC	CASAREEYGYTF
13	TRBV19	TRBJ1-2	NA	NA	TGTGCCAGTAGTATAGGACAGGCCTATGGCTACACCTTC	CASSIGQAYGYTF
17	TRBV19	TRBJ1-5	many	NA	TGTGCCAGTAGGGTAACCCTCGACGGATATAGCAATCAGCCCCAGCATTTT	CASRVTLDGYSNQPQHF
11	TRBV20-1	TRBJ1-4	few	TRBD1	TGCAGTGCCAACAGGGGAGGTAAACTGTTTTTT	CSANRGGKLFF
15	TRBV9	TRBJ2-2	NA	NA	TGTGCCAGCAGCGCAATGGACAGCAACACCGGGGAGCTGTTTTTT	CASSAMDSNTGELFF
13	TRBV20-1	TRBJ1-6	NA	TRBD1	TGCAGTGCGTACGACAGGGGAGGGTCACCCCTCCACTTT	CSAYDRGGSPLHF
16	TRBV13	TRBJ2-7	NA	NA	TGTGCCAGCAGCTTAGACCCCGGGACCGAGGTATGGGAGCAGTACTTC	CASSLDPGTEVWEQYF